This TCR beta chain came from a study of identical twins. This clonotype was found a few times. CDR3 length: 16 amino acids. The junction had 8 bases not matched to a gene; V was cut back by 5 bases and J by 2 bases. Germline CDR1 MNHNS, CDR2 SASEGT. Each cDNA held unique molecular identifiers, and template switching gave it a universal primer site. One entry per CDR3 protein, called by TCRdb with MiXCR from the 5' RACE reads. Altogether 550,000 to 700,000 distinct CDR3 sequences are present, around a tenth being singletons, with the ten largest covering roughly 3%. Healthy Caucasians made up all donors. These sequences were also reported in another study, on yellow fever vaccine responses in identical twins.

This chain connects TRBV6-1 to TRBJ2-1; 8 bases line up with TRBD1. This TCR was recovered from a woman aged 18-30 years in good health. The sequenced sample was PBMCs. The CDR3 sequence: CASSKRWTGPYNEQFF. CDR3 nucleotides: TGTGCCAGCAGTAAAAGGTGGACAGGGCCCTACAATGAGCAGTTCTTC.